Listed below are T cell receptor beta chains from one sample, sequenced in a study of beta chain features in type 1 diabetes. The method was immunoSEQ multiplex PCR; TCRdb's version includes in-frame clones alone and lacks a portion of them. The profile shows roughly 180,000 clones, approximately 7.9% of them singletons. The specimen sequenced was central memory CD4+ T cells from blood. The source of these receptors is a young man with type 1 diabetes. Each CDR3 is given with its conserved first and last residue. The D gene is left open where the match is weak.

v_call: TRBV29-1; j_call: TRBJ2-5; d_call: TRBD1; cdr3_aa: CSVAGTGGQETQYF
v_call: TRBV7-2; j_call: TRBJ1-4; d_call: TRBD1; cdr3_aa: CASSLRQGREKLFF
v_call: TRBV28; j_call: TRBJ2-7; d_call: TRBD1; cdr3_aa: CASWDRDRGHEQYF
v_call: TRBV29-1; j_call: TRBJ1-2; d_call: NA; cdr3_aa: CSVGGKTGQTYGYTF
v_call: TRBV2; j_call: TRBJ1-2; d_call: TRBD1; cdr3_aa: CASTAGQSMYGYTF
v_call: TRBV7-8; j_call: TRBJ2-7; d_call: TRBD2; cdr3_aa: CASSSRTSGTYEQYF
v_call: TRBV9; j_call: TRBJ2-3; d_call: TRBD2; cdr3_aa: CASSAGSSGRTDTQYF
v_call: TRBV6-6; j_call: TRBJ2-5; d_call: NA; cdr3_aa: CASSYLQETQYF
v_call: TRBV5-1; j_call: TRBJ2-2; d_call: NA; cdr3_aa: CASSPEGLAGELFF
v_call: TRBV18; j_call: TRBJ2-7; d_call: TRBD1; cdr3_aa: CASSPGQGIAYEQYF
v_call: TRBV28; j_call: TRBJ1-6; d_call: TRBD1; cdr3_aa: CASKAGQGTLPLHF